Following are 14 T cell receptor beta chains from one sample sequenced in a study of radiation and T cells in renal cell carcinoma. Time point of the sample: blood 2 weeks post-SBRT. The treatment here: 15 Gy SBRT to primary tumor, nephrectomy 4 weeks later. Assay: immunoSEQ multiplex PCR; the TCRdb copy retains only in-frame clones and omits some. The sample consists of 95,000 to 150,000 clones, about 81% of them appearing once. Source: blood, taken from a patient whose treatment included radiotherapy and nephrectomy. The receptors were gathered from a man in his fifties or sixties with renal cell carcinoma.

This sequence joins TRBV10-3 and TRBJ1-1, with D maybe TRBD1 (5 bases). The germline CDR1 and CDR2 sequences are ENHRY and SYGVKD. This CDR3 region has 16 residues. V was trimmed by 1 base and J by 0 bases, leaving 12 bases between them. For the CDR3, the DNA is TGTGCCATCAGTGAGTACGGGGGGGGATTGAACACTGAAGCTTTCTTT. Protein: CAISEYGGGLNTEAFF.

The sample holds one count of this clone. The chain employs TRBV4-2 and TRBJ2-3, with D uncertain. The CDR3 length is 14 residues. The germline CDR1 and CDR2 sequences are LGHNA and YNFKEQ. The V and J ends lost 1 base and 2 bases respectively, with 7 bases between them. CDR3 loop: CASSQAGITDTQYF. The CDR3 coding sequence is TGTGCCAGCAGCCAAGCGGGTATCACAGATACGCAGTATTTT.

This clone was observed a few times. The J gene is TRBJ1-5, the V gene TRBV28; D is unclear. CDR1 is MDHEN, CDR2 SYDVKM, per germline. The ends were cut back, 8 bases at V and 7 bases at J, with 15 bases in the middle. The CDR3 spans 13 residues. Here the CDR3 DNA reads TGTGCCAGCGCCCGGACGGTCGGACAGCCCCAGCATTTT. Translating it yields CASARTVGQPQHF.

The rearrangement uses TRBV14 and TRBJ2-1, with D unclear. Trimming stripped 4 bases from V and 5 bases from J, with 12 bases between. The CDR3 covers 14 residues. Looked up from germline, CDR1 is SGHDN and CDR2 is FVKESK. CDR3 sequence (DNA): TGTGCCAGCAGCCGCATGTTGGCACACAATGAGCAGTTCTTC. As protein: CASSRMLAHNEQFF.

V usage is TRBV10-1 and J usage is TRBJ1-2, with D maybe TRBD1 (5 bases). Germline CDR1 reads WNHNN; CDR2 reads SYGVQD (reference sequence). Trimming removed 2 bases from V and 3 bases from J, with 31 bases in between. The CDR3 spans 21 residues. The CDR3 loop is CASSEPNFRDPLQSNHYGYTF. The CDR3 DNA reads TGCGCCAGCAGTGAGCCAAACTTTAGGGACCCCCTCCAGTCGAATCACTATGGCTACACCTTC.

This clone was counted ten times or more. The V gene is TRBV28, the J gene TRBJ2-5; 8 nucleotides align to TRBD1. This CDR3 has 14 amino acids. Germline-derived CDR1 and CDR2 are MDHEN and SYDVKM. V shed 5 bases and J 5 bases; nucleotides not matched to a gene: 7. CDR3 nucleotides: TGTGCCAGCAGTCTGACAGGGGTATGGGAGACCCAGTACTTC. Protein sequence: CASSLTGVWETQYF.

V is TRBV27 and J is TRBJ1-1, with 7 bases matching TRBD1. The V and J ends lost 6 bases and 7 bases, in that order; junction bases with no gene match: 8. The length of the CDR3 is 13 residues. Germline V gene data show CDR1 as MNHEY and CDR2 as SMNVEV (reference sequence). Here the CDR3 DNA reads TGTGCCAGCAGAGGAGACAGGGTTGATGAAGCTTTCTTT. Translated, it gives CASRGDRVDEAFF.

The V call is TRBV9, the J call TRBJ2-6, with D possibly TRBD2 on 6 matching bases. This CDR3 comprises 20 residues. The germline V and J ends were trimmed by 0 bases and 0 bases, with 19 bases remaining between them. Germline CDR1 SGDLS, CDR2 YYNGEE. CDR3 region: CASSVASGGTQFSGANVLTF. The CDR3 nucleotides are TGTGCCAGCAGCGTAGCTAGTGGCGGGACGCAATTCTCTGGGGCCAACGTCCTGACTTTC.

CDR3 sequence (DNA): TGTGCCAGCTCACTTTGGTCGGGACAGGGGATCGAACGTCAGCCCCAGCATTTT. Its translation: CASSLWSGQGIERQPQHF. The chain links TRBV18 to TRBJ1-5; TRBD1 matches 10 bases. CDR1 and CDR2 (germline): KGHSH, LQKENI. This CDR3 has 18 amino acids. J gave up 6 bases and V 4 bases, and 15 bases lay outside the gene matches.

In the case of this clone: The junction departs from the called germline gene at one end, perhaps through a read error. The rearrangement joins TRBV10-3 to TRBJ1-5; 7 nucleotides agree with TRBD1. Per germline, CDR1 ENHRY and CDR2 SYGVKD. This CDR3 contains 18 residues. The CDR3 sequence is CAISESSGQEGSSQPQHF. The CDR3 bases are TGTGCCATCAGTGAGTCCAGCGGACAGGAAGGAAGCAGTCAGCCCCAGCATTTT.

The chain is built from TRBV5-5 and TRBJ2-3; D is unresolved. Trimming removed 1 base from V and 4 bases from J, with 1 base in between. Per germline, CDR1 SGHKS and CDR2 YYEKEE (reference sequence). The CDR3 totals 11 residues. This chain's CDR3 is CASSLSDTQYF. CDR3 sequence (DNA): TGTGCCAGCAGCTTGTCAGATACGCAGTATTTT.

The chain combines TRBV16 with TRBJ1-1; D is unresolved. The CDR3 is 13 residues long. V dropped 1 base and J dropped 8 bases, with 11 bases sitting between them. Per the germline V gene, CDR1 is KGHSY and CDR2 is FQNENV. The CDR3 sequence: CASSQWIQREAFF. CDR3 nucleotide sequence: TGTGCCAGCAGCCAATGGATTCAAAGGGAAGCTTTCTTT.

The genes are TRBV30 and TRBJ2-5, with D maybe TRBD1 (6 bases). V shed 4 bases and J shed 0 bases, with 9 bases lying between them. This CDR3 has 13 amino acids. Germline loops: CDR1 GTSNPN, CDR2 SVGIG (reference sequence). The CDR3 DNA follows: TGTGCCTGGACAGGGGAGTACCAAGAGACCCAGTACTTC. Protein product: CAWTGEYQETQYF.

The chain recombines TRBV10-3 with TRBJ2-7; 10 bases align to TRBD2. V lost 4 bases and J lost 3; bases outside the gene matches: 3. CDR1 is ENHRY and CDR2 is SYGVKD in the germline V gene. The CDR3 is 14 amino acids. In nucleotides, the CDR3 is TGTGCCATCAGTGCCGGGACTAGCGACTACGAGCAGTACTTC. Its translation: CAISAGTSDYEQYF.